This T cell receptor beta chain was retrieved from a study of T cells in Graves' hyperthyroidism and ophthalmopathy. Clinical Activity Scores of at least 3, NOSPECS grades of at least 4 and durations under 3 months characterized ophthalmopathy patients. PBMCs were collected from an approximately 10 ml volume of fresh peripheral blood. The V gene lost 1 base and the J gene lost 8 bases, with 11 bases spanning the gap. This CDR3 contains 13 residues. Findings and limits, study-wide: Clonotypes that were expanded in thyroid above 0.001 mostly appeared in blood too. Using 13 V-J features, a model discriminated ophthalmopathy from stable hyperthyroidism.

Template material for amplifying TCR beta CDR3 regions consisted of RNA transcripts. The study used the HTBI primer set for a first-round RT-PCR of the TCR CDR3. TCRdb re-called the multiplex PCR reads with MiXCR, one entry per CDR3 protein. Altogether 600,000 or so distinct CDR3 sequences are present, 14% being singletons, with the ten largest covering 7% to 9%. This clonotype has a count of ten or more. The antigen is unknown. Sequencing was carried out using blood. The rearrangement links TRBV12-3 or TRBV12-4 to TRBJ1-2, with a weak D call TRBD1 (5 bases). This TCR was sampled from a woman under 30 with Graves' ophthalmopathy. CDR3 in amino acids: CASSLVYGDGYTF. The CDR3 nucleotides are TGTGCCAGCAGTTTAGTTTATGGGGACGGCTACACCTTC.